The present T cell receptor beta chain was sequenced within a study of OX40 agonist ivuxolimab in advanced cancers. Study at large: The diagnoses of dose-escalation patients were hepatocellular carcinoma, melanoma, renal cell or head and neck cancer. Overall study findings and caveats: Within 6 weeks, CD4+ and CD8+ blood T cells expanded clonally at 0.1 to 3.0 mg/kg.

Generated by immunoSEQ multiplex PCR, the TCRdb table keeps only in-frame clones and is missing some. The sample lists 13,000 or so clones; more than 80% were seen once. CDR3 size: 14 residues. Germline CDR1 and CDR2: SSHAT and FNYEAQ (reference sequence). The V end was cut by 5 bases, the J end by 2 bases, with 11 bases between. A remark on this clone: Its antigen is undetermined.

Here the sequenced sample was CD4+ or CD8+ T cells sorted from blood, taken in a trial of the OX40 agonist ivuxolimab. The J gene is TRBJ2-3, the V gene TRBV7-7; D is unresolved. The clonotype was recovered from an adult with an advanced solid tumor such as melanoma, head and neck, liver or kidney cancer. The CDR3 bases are TGTGCCAGCAGCGCGGACCGGCACACAGATACGCAGTATTTT. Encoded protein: CASSADRHTDTQYF.